This T cell receptor (beta chain) was captured in a study of T cell responses to AZD1222 COVID-19 vaccine. The assay was immunoSEQ multiplex PCR, and TCRdb's table has in-frame clones only and misses some. The sample consists of tens of thousands of clones, 80% to 90% of them appearing once. From germline, CDR1 is LNHDA and CDR2 SQIVND (reference sequence). The V and J ends lost 5 bases and 3 bases respectively, with 10 bases between them. This CDR3 region has 13 residues. The specimen comprised peripheral blood, sampled on day 0 of AZD1222 vaccination. This rearrangement joins TRBV19 to TRBJ2-5, with D possibly being TRBD1 (5 bases). The origin of this receptor is an adult in good health. CDR3 loop: CASSSDKKETQYF. CDR3 sequence (DNA): TGTGCCAGTAGTTCGGACAAAAAAGAGACCCAGTACTTC.